One T cell receptor (beta chain) is described in this entry. As yet, its antigen is unknown. Trimming stripped 2 bases from V and 5 bases from J, with 13 bases between. Germline V gene sequence: CDR1 SGHTA, CDR2 FQGNSA. The CDR3 runs to 16 residues. The record originates from a study of identifying expanded T cells in peripheral blood. Study conclusions and caveats: About 1.2 clones differed between technical replicates, versus about 16 and 19 over time. Two-week clone count variance significantly increased as total template count grew.

Data came from immunoSEQ multiplex PCR; TCRdb stores just in-frame clones and leaves some out. This repertoire shows some 120,000 clones, roughly 84% found once; its top ten account for approximately 3%. During the collection period, no donor immune events like infections were recorded. The TCR originated in a person aged 18 to 70 in good health. J is TRBJ1-6 and V is TRBV7-2; D is uncertain. The sequenced sample consisted of blood. This chain's CDR3 is CASSLFFSSNNSPLHF. The CDR3 DNA follows: TGTGCCAGCAGCTTATTTTTTAGCAGTAATAATTCACCCCTCCACTTT.